Sequencing of this T cell receptor beta chain was carried out in a study of shared clonotypes between healthy human individuals. The CDR3 is made up of 14 amino acids. Germline V gene lookup returns CDR1 KGHSH and CDR2 LQKENI. V dropped 3 bases and J dropped 11 bases, with 19 bases sitting between them. Sorted-subset replicate PCR reactions contained roughly 200 ng DNA, corresponding to approximately 30,000 T cell genomes. The data were produced by immunoSEQ multiplex PCR, yet TCRdb's version contains in-frame clones alone and is incomplete. The sample carries around 1.4 million clones, around 98.5% recorded once.

The receptor comes from a young man in good health. The gene calls are TRBV18 and TRBJ1-1; D gene ambiguous. The sample taken for sequencing was naive CD4+ T cells sorted from blood. Subset specified: CD45RA+ positively selected. CDR3 region: CASSPPNEPSYAFF. CDR3 DNA: TGTGCCAGCTCACCTCCGAACGAGCCCTCGTACGCTTTCTTT. Full variable domain (remainder filled in from reference TRBV18 and TRBJ1-1): NAGVMQNPRHLVRRRGQEARLRCSPMKGHSHVYWYRQLPEEGLKFMVYLQKENIIDESGMPKERFSAEFPKEGPSILRIQQVVRGDSAAYFCASSPPNEPSYAFFGQGTRLTVV.